A single sample is the source of the 14 T cell receptor beta chains below, sequenced in a study of Ad26.COV2.S vaccination and SARS-CoV-2 variants. Clones were sequenced by immunoSEQ multiplex PCR, and TCRdb holds only the in-frame ones, with some missing. The data contain more than 300,000 clones, about 86% of them singletons. Specified treatment: some 20 received Ad26.COV2.S at low or high dose, single or two shots; five or six received placebo; per-sample allocation not given. On day 63 after the first injection, vaccine and placebo recipients gave samples. Sequenced material: peripheral blood, taken in a trial of Ad26.COV2.S vaccine versus placebo. These receptors all come from a person aged 18-60 years who received the Ad26.COV2.S COVID-19 vaccine or a placebo.

This chain joins TRBV5-1 and TRBJ1-5; 7 nucleotides align to TRBD1. V lost 3 bases to trimming and J lost 7 bases; unmatched junction nucleotides: 4. The CDR3 spans 13 residues. The germline CDR1 and CDR2 sequences are SGHRS and YFSETQ. The CDR3 coding sequence is TGCGCCAGCAGCTCTAGACAGGGCCAGCCCCAGCATTTT. Its protein is CASSSRQGQPQHF.

The V call is TRBV18, the J call TRBJ1-2; weak D call: TRBD1 (6 bases). V lost 1 base, J lost 4 bases, and 13 bases lay in between. Looked up from germline, CDR1 is KGHSH and CDR2 is LQKENI. This CDR3 has 15 amino acids. The CDR3 reads CASSPQADSPYGYTF. CDR3 sequence (DNA): TGTGCCAGCTCACCACAAGCGGACAGTCCCTATGGCTACACCTTC.

As DNA, the CDR3 is TGTGCCACCGGGGGGGGCAATCAGCCCCAGCATTTT. Translation: CATGGGNQPQHF. The V and J genes are TRBV28 and TRBJ1-5; tentatively, D is TRBD1 (5 bases). This CDR3 is 12 amino acids long. V was trimmed by 10 bases and J by 2 bases, leaving 9 bases between them. The germline CDR1 and CDR2 sequences are MDHEN and SYDVKM.

The CDR3 region has the DNA TGTGCCAGCAGTTACTCGACAGAAACTCTGAACACTGAAGCTTTCTTT. Translation gives CASSYSTETLNTEAFF. This sequence joins TRBV6-2 or TRBV6-3 and TRBJ1-1; maybe TRBD1 (5 bases). Trimming shortened V by 0 bases and J by 0 bases, and 11 bases separated the two germline ends. CDR3 length: 16 amino acids. Germline V gene sequence: CDR1 MNHEY, CDR2 SVGEGT.

The chain joins TRBV27 to TRBJ2-7; 10 bases are shared with TRBD1. The V gene's germline CDR1 is MNHEY and CDR2 SMNVEV (reference sequence). There are 13 residues in the CDR3. Germline trimming cut 6 bases from V and 6 bases from J; bases unmatched to any gene: 5. Here the CDR3 DNA reads TGTGCCAGCAGGGACCGGGACAGGGGCGAGCAGTACTTC. Protein product: CASRDRDRGEQYF.

The gene calls are TRBV9 and TRBJ2-2; 9 bases are shared with TRBD1. V shed 4 bases, J shed 8 bases, and the junction held 15 bases outside the gene matches. The CDR3 is 17 amino acids. The germline gives CDR1 SGDLS, CDR2 YYNGEE. The CDR3 DNA follows: TGTGCCAGCAGCACGGGACAGGGTGTAGGGTTTCGGGGGGAGCTGTTTTTT. Amino acids: CASSTGQGVGFRGELFF. Complete variable domain (other parts from reference TRBV9 and TRBJ2-2): DSGVTQTPKHLITATGQRVTLRCSPRSGDLSVYWYQQSLDQGLQFLIQYYNGEERAKGNILERFSAQQFPDLHSELNLSSLELGDSALYFCASSTGQGVGFRGELFFGEGSRLTVL.

This chain links TRBV10-3 with TRBJ1-1; D is uncertain. Germline assignment: CDR1 ENHRY and CDR2 SYGVKD. This CDR3 spans 13 amino acids. Trimming pared 4 bases from V and 2 bases from J, leaving 8 bases between. The CDR3: CAISALANTEAFF. The CDR3 bases are TGTGCCATCAGTGCATTGGCTAACACTGAAGCTTTCTTT.

The chain employs TRBV27 and TRBJ1-2; D is unclear. Germline V lookup: CDR1 MNHEY, CDR2 SMNVEV (reference sequence). Deletions cut 2 bases from V and 8 bases from J, with 12 bases between. The CDR3 has 13 amino acids. The CDR3 is CASSLNQLGGYTF. DNA of the CDR3: TGTGCCAGCAGTTTAAATCAGCTGGGAGGCTACACCTTC.

The V gene is TRBV5-6, the J gene TRBJ2-7; the D call may be TRBD1 or TRBD2 (5 bases each). CDR1 and CDR2 from the germline V gene are SGHDT and YYEEEE. CDR3 size: 14 residues. V was pared by 7 bases and J by 6 bases, with 20 bases between. CDR3 in DNA: TGTGCCAGCCGACCCATCGGGGACCCTAGCGAGCAGTACTTC. Its protein is CASRPIGDPSEQYF. The full variable domain, in which reference TRBV5-6 and TRBJ2-7 provide the parts outside the CDR3, is DAGVTQSPTHLIKTRGQQVTLRCSPKSGHDTVSWYQQALGQGPQFIFQYYEEEERQRGNFPDRFSGHQFPNYSSELNVNALLLGDSALYLCASRPIGDPSEQYFGPGTRLTVT.

This clone was seen a few times. Distinct nucleotide sequences in the sample also encode this CDR3. The chain uses TRBV7-2 and TRBJ2-7; D not resolved. CDR1 SGHTA and CDR2 FQGNSA come from the germline V gene. Trimming cost V 1 base and J 3 bases, with 10 bases left between them. The CDR3 contains 14 residues. The CDR3 DNA is TGTGCCAGCAGCTTAGGGTCCCCAGTCTACGAGCAGTACTTC. Translating it yields CASSLGSPVYEQYF.

As for this clone: Other DNA sequences in this sample translate to the same CDR3. This chain joins TRBV3-1 (or the pseudogene TRBV3-2) and TRBJ1-2; D gene uncertain. V lost 0 bases, J lost 7 bases, and 3 bases lay in between. This CDR3 is 11 amino acids long. The germline V gene has CDR1 LGHDT and CDR2 YNNKEL (reference sequence). The CDR3 reads CASSQEGGYTF. The CDR3 nucleotides read TGTGCCAGCAGCCAAGAGGGTGGCTACACCTTC.

Comments on this clone: Other nucleotide sequences in the sample specify the same CDR3. The rearrangement uses TRBV4-3 and TRBJ2-7, with D possibly matching TRBD2 (6 bases). Germline assignment: CDR1 LGHNA and CDR2 YSLEER. V gave up 0 bases and J gave up 7 bases, with 10 bases separating them. This CDR3 is 13 amino acids long. In nucleotides, the CDR3 is TGCGCCAGCAGCCAAGAGGGGGGTGGAGAGCAGTACTTC. It specifies CASSQEGGGEQYF.

The rearrangement joins TRBV11-2 to TRBJ2-3; possibly TRBD2 for D (6 bases). Germline V gene sequence: CDR1 SGHAT, CDR2 FQNNGV. With 4 bases removed from V and 0 bases from J, the gap between germline ends came to 14 bases. The CDR3 totals 16 residues. CDR3 nucleotides: TGTGCCAGCAGCTATCCGCGCGGGGCTAGCACAGATACGCAGTATTTT. Translation gives CASSYPRGASTDTQYF.

Turning to this clone: This sample includes further DNA sequences coding for the same CDR3. The CDR3 sequence: CASSPGSETQYF. CDR3 coding DNA: TGTGCCAGCTCACCCGGATCGGAGACCCAGTACTTC. This sequence joins TRBV18 and TRBJ2-5, with D unclear. Between the trimmed V and J ends, which lost 3 bases and 5 bases, there was a span of 7 bases. This CDR3 comprises 12 residues. Germline V gives CDR1 KGHSH, CDR2 LQKENI.